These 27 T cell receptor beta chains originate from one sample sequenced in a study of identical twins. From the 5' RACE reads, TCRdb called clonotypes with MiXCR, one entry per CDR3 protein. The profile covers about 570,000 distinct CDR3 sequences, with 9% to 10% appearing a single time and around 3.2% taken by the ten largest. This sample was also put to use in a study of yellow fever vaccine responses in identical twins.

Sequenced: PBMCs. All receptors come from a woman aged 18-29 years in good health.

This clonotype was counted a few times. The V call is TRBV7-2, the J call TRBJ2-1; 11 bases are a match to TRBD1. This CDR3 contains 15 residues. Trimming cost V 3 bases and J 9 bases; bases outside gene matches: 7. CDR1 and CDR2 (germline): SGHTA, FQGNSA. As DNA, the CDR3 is TGTGCCAGCAGCTTCGGGACAGGGGGATGGGGTGAGCAGTTCTTC. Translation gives CASSFGTGGWGEQFF.

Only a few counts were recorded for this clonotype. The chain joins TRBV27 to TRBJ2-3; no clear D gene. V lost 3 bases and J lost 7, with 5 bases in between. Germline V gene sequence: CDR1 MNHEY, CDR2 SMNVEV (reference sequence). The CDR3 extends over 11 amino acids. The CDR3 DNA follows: TGTGCCAGCAGTTTCCTCCATACGCAGTATTTT. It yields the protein CASSFLHTQYF.

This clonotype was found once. The CDR3 DNA is TGCAGCGTTGAAGATCCAGGGACCCCTTACGAGCAGTACTTC. This sequence encodes CSVEDPGTPYEQYF. This rearrangement joins TRBV29-1 to TRBJ2-7; D is tentatively TRBD1 or TRBD2 (5 bases each). CDR3 size: 14 residues. Germline V gene data show CDR1 as SQVTM and CDR2 as ANQGSEA. Trimming cost V 0 bases and J 4 bases, with 13 bases left between them.

This CDR3 is CASSLAGGSLEQFF. CDR3 sequence (DNA): TGTGCCAGCAGCTTAGCGGGGGGTTCCCTGGAGCAGTTCTTC. This chain links TRBV7-9 with TRBJ2-1; TRBD2 might be the D (6 bases). There are 14 residues in the CDR3. Germline loops: CDR1 SEHNR, CDR2 FQNEAQ (reference sequence). V was pared by 0 bases and J by 10 bases, with 13 bases between.

CDR3 in amino acids: CASKGTDPYEQYF. The DNA for the CDR3 is TGTGCCAGCAAAGGGACGGACCCTTACGAGCAGTACTTC. This rearrangement joins TRBV2 to TRBJ2-7; D assignment may be TRBD1 or TRBD2 (5 bases each). The CDR3 is made up of 13 amino acids. V dropped 7 bases and J dropped 4 bases, with 14 bases sitting between them. Germline CDR1 SNHLY, CDR2 FYNNEI.

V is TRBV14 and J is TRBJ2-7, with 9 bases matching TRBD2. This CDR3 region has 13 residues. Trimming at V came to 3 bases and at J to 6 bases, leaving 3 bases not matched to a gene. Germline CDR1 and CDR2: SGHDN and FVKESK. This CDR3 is CASSHVTSGEQYF. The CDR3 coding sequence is TGTGCCAGCAGCCATGTGACTAGCGGCGAGCAGTACTTC.

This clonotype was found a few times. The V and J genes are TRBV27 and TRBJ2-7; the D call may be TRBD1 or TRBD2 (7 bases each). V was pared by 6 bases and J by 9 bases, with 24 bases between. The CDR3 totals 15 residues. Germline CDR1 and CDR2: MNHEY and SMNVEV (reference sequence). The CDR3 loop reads CASRDTGVGLVAQYF. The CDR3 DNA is TGTGCCAGCAGGGACACAGGGGTAGGACTAGTGGCGCAGTACTTC.

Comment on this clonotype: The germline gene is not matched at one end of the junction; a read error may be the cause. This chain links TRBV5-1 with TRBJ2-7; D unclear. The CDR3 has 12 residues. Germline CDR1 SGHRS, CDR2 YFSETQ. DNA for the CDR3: TGCGCCAGCAGCCTCCCCTCCAACGAGCAGTACTTC. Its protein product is CASSLPSNEQYF. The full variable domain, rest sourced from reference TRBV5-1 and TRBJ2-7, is KAGVTQTPRYLIKTRGQQVTLSCSPISGHRSVSWYQQTPGQGLQFLFEYFSETQRNKGNFPGRFSGRQFSNSRSEMNVSTLELGDSALYLCASSLPSNEQYFGPGTRLTVT.

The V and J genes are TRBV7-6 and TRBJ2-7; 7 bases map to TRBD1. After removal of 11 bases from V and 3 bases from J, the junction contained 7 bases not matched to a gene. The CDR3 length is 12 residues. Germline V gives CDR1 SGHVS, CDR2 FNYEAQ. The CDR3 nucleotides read TGTGCCGTCACAGGGGCGGGCTACGAGCAGTACTTC. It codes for CAVTGAGYEQYF.

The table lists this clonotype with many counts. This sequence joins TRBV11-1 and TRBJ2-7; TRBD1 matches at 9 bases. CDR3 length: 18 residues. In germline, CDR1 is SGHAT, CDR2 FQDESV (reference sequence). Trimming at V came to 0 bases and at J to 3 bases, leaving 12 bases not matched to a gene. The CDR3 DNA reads TGTGCCAGCAGCTTAGCCCGCACAGGGGGCAAAACTATCTACGAGCAGTACTTC. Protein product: CASSLARTGGKTIYEQYF. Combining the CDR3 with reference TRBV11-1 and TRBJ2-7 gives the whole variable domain EAEVAQSPRYKITEKSQAVAFWCDPISGHATLYWYRQILGQGPELLVQFQDESVVDDSQLPKDRFSAERLKGVDSTLKIQPAELGDSAMYLCASSLARTGGKTIYEQYFGPGTRLTVT.

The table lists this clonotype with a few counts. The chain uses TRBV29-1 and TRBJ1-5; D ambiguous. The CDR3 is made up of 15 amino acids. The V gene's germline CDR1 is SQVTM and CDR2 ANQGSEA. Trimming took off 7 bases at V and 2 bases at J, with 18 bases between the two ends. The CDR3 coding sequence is TGCAGCGCCGGCCGCTTAGGGATGGGCAATCAGCCCCAGCATTTT. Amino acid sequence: CSAGRLGMGNQPQHF.

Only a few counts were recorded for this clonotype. The CDR3 sequence: CSARGTAKSYEQYF. The DNA of the CDR3 is TGCAGTGCTAGGGGGACAGCGAAGTCCTACGAGCAGTACTTC. The rearrangement joins TRBV20-1 to TRBJ2-7; TRBD1 agrees at 7 bases. CDR3 length equals 14 residues. Per germline, CDR1 DFQATT and CDR2 SNEGSKA (reference sequence). V lost 3 bases and J lost 1; bases outside the gene matches: 6.

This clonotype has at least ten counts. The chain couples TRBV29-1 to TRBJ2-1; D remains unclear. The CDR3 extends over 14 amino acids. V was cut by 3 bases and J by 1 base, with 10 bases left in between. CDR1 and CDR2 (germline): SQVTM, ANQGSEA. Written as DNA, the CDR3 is TGCAGCGTTGAGTTAGAAAGGTCCTACAATGAGCAGTTCTTC. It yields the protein CSVELERSYNEQFF.

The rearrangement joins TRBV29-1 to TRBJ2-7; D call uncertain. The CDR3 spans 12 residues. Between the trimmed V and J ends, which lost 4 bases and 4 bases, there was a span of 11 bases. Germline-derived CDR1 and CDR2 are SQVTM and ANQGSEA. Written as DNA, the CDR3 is TGCAGCGTTGGGGAAAGACGTTACGAGCAGTACTTC. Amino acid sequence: CSVGERRYEQYF.

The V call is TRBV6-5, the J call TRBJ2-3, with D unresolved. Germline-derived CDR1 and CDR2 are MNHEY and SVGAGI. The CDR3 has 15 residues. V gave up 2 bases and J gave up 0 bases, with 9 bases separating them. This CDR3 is CASSYDSHSTDTQYF. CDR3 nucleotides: TGTGCCAGCAGTTACGATTCCCATAGCACAGATACGCAGTATTTT.

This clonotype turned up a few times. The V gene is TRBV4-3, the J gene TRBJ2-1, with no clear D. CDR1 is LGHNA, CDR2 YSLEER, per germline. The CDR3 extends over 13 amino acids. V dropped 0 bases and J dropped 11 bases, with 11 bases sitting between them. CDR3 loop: CASSQDSLAQQFF. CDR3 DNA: TGCGCCAGCAGCCAAGATTCTCTTGCACAGCAGTTCTTC.

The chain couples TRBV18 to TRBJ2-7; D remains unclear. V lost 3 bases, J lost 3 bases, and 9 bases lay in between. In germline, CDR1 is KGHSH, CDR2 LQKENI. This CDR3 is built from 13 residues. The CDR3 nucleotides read TGTGCCAGCTCACCCACACCACACTACGAGCAGTACTTC. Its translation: CASSPTPHYEQYF.

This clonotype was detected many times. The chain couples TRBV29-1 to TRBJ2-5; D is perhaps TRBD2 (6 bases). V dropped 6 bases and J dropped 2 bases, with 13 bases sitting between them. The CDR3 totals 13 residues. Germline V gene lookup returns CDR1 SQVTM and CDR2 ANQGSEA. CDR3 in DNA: TGCAGCGTAGCCCGGACTACGCAAGAGACCCAGTACTTC. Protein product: CSVARTTQETQYF.

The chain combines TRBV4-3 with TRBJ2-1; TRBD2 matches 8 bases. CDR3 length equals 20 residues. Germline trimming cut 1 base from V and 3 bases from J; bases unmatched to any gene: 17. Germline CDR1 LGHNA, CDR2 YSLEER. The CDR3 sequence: CASSQVAKAGDGFLYNEQFF. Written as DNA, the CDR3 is TGCGCCAGCAGCCAAGTTGCGAAAGCGGGAGATGGGTTCCTCTACAATGAGCAGTTCTTC.

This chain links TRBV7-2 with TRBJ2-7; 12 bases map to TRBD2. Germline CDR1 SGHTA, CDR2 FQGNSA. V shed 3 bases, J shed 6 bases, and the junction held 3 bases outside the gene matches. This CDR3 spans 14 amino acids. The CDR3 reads CASSLTSGSVEQYF. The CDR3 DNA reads TGTGCCAGCAGCTTGACTAGCGGGAGTGTCGAGCAGTACTTC.

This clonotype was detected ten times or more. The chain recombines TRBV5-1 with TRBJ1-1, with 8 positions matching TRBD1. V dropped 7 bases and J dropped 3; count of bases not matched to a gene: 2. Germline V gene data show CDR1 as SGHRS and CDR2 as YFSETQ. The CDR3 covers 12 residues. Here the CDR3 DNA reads TGCGCCAGCGGGACAGGCTACACTGAAGCTTTCTTT. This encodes CASGTGYTEAFF.

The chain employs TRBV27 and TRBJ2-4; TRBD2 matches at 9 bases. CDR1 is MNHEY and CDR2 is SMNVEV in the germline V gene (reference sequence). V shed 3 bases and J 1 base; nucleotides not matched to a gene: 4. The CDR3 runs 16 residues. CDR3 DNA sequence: TGTGCCAGCAGTTTGACTAGCGGTACTGCCAAAAACATTCAGTACTTC. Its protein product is CASSLTSGTAKNIQYF.

The CDR3 coding sequence is TGCGCCAGCAGCCAAGAGGCGATCCGGGAGAGGGAGCTGTTTTTT. It codes for CASSQEAIRERELFF. The chain employs TRBV4-1 and TRBJ2-2; possible D gene TRBD2, 6 bases. V was trimmed by 0 bases and J by 9 bases, leaving 14 bases between them. This CDR3 has 15 residues. Germline lookup yields CDR1 MGHRA and CDR2 YSYEKL.

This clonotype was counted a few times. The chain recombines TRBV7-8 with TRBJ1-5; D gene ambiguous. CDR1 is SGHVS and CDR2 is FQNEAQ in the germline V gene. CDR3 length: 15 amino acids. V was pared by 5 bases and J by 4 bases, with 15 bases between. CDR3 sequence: CASSRFEVRNQPQHF. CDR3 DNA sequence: TGTGCCAGCAGCAGATTCGAGGTCCGGAATCAGCCCCAGCATTTT.

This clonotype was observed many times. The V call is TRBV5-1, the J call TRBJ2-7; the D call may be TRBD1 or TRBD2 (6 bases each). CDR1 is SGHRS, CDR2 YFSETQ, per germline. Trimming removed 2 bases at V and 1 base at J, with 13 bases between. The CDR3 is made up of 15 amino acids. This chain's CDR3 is CASSLGKGGSYEQYF. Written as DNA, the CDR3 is TGCGCCAGCAGCTTAGGCAAAGGGGGGTCCTACGAGCAGTACTTC.

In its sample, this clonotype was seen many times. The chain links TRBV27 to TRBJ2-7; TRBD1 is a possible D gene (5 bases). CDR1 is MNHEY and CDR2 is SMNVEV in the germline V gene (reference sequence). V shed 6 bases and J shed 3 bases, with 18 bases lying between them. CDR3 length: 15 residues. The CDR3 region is CASRAYKTVLYEQYF. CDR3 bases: TGTGCCAGCAGGGCTTACAAGACAGTCCTCTACGAGCAGTACTTC.

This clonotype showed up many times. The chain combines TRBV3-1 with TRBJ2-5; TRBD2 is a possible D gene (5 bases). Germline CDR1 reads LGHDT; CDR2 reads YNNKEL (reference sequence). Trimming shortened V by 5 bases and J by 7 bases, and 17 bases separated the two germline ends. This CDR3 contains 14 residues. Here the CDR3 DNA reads TGTGCCAGCAGCTCGGGAATCCAGGCGGGGACCCAGTACTTC. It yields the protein CASSSGIQAGTQYF.